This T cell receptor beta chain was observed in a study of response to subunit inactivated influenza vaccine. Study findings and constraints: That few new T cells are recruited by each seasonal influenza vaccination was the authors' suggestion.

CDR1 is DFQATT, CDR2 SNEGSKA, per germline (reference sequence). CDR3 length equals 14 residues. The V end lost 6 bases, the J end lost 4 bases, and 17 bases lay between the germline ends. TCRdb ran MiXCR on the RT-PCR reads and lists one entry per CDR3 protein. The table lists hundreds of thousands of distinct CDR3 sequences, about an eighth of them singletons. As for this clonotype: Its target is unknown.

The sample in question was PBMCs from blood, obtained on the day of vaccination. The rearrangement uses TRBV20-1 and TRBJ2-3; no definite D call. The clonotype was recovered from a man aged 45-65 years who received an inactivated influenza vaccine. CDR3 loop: CSAPTPWRSDTQYF. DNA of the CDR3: TGCAGTGCCCCGACGCCTTGGAGATCAGATACGCAGTATTTT.